This record covers a single TCR beta chain. Its antigen is still unknown. CD8 cells regarded as naive lacked CD45RO, were positively chosen for CCR7, and omitted terminally differentiated effector memory CD45RA+ cells. This CDR3 region has 13 residues. Trimming pared 6 bases from V and 3 bases from J, leaving 12 bases between. Germline CDR1 reads SNHLY; CDR2 reads FYNNEI. This sample was included in a study of shared clonotypes between healthy human individuals. Study-level information: The people who gave samples were a couple of women and a few men aged 18 to 49. Used for every donor were three CD4 naive, three CD4 memory, two CD8 naive and one CD8 memory plate. Study results and caveats: As a rule, naive subsets had a larger estimated richness than memory subsets. The genetic and exposure-history diversity represented was limited by few donors.

Profiled with immunoSEQ multiplex PCR; TCRdb holds only in-frame clones, not every one. The table includes around 1.9 million clones, 93% detected once. The chain links TRBV2 to TRBJ2-7; TRBD2 is a possible D gene (5 bases). Sequencing input: naive CD8+ T cells from PBMCs. This sequence was found in a young man in good health. Some clones in this sample may be carry-over from other donors' samples. The CDR3 loop reads CASRPEGYYEQYF. CDR3 nucleotides: TGTGCCAGCAGACCCGAGGGATACTACGAGCAGTACTTC.